A single sample gave rise to the 28 T cell receptor beta chains below, sequenced in a study of CD8 T cells in ankylosing spondylitis. Study-wide findings and caveats: Ankylosing spondylitis blood appeared to carry a characteristic TCR beta motif of seven to nine highly homologous variants.

These receptors' antigens are unknown. TCRdb re-called the 5' RACE reads with MiXCR, one entry per CDR3 protein. Here the sample spans under 850,000 distinct CDR3 sequences, 19% being singletons. The sequencing sample was made of blood, either unsorted or a sorted T cell fraction (not recorded which). The source is a male donor with ankylosing spondylitis.

This clonotype has only a few counts. The J gene is TRBJ2-2, the V gene TRBV11-2; TRBD2 agrees at 8 bases. Germline assignment: CDR1 SGHAT and CDR2 FQNNGV. Trimming at V came to 1 base and at J to 6 bases, leaving 4 bases not matched to a gene. The CDR3 contains 15 residues. The CDR3 DNA reads TGTGCCAGCAGCTTAGCGCGGGGGGAGTCCGGGGAGCTGTTTTTT. Protein product: CASSLARGESGELFF.

This clonotype has more than one count but fewer than ten. V gene TRBV15 combines with J gene TRBJ1-2; D uncertain. The CDR3 is 12 residues long. The germline gives CDR1 LNHNV, CDR2 YYDKDF (reference sequence). V was clipped by 3 bases and J by 1 base, with 3 bases between them. The CDR3 nucleotides are TGTGCCACCAGCAGGGATAACTATGGCTACACCTTC. Translated, it gives CATSRDNYGYTF.

This clonotype was picked up a small number of times. The rearrangement joins TRBV12-3 or TRBV12-4 to TRBJ1-1, with D possibly matching TRBD1 (5 bases). The CDR3 totals 14 residues. Trimming removed 6 bases from V and 1 base from J, with 12 bases in between. This CDR3 reads CASRVYTGNTEAFF. The CDR3 bases are TGTGCCAGCAGAGTTTACACAGGGAACACTGAAGCTTTCTTT.

CDR3 in amino acids: CASSWGSETYEQYF. CDR3 sequence (DNA): TGCGCCAGCAGCTGGGGGAGCGAGACCTACGAGCAGTACTTC. The chain couples TRBV5-1 to TRBJ2-7; D is tentatively TRBD1 or TRBD2 (5 bases each). The germline V gene has CDR1 SGHRS and CDR2 YFSETQ. There are 14 residues in the CDR3. V was trimmed by 3 bases and J by 2 bases, leaving 12 bases between them.

The V gene is TRBV11-2, the J gene TRBJ1-1; 9 bases fit TRBD1. CDR3 size: 14 residues. Unmatched junction bases numbered 8, after V lost 4 bases and J lost 8 bases. Germline values: CDR1 SGHAT, CDR2 FQNNGV. CDR3 in DNA: TGTGCCAGCAGCTCCAGTAGGGACAGGGCCGAAGCTTTCTTT. It yields the protein CASSSSRDRAEAFF.

The rearrangement links TRBV27 to TRBJ2-7; D is possibly TRBD1 or TRBD2 (5 bases each). Deletions cut 4 bases from V and 0 bases from J, with 7 bases between. Germline V lookup: CDR1 MNHEY, CDR2 SMNVEV (reference sequence). CDR3 length: 13 amino acids. For the CDR3, the DNA is TGTGCCAGCAGTTACGGGACCTCCTACGAGCAGTACTTC. Its translation is CASSYGTSYEQYF.

The chain recombines TRBV20-1 with TRBJ1-2; D not certain. The V and J ends lost 0 bases and 4 bases respectively, with 15 bases between them. The V gene's germline CDR1 is DFQATT and CDR2 SNEGSKA (reference sequence). The CDR3 runs 15 residues. Here the CDR3 reads CSAREGGYRSYGYTF. CDR3 in DNA: TGCAGTGCTAGAGAAGGAGGGTACCGTTCCTATGGCTACACCTTC.

The rearrangement joins TRBV11-2 to TRBJ1-6; TRBD1 matches 7 bases. V lost 4 bases and J lost 2; bases outside the gene matches: 17. CDR3 length equals 20 residues. CDR1 is SGHAT, CDR2 FQNNGV, per germline. CDR3 nucleotide sequence: TGTGCCAGCAGCTCCTACGCTCGGGACAGTACTATCCCCTATAATTCACCCCTCCACTTT. Amino acids: CASSSYARDSTIPYNSPLHF. The full variable domain, with the rest looked up from reference TRBV11-2 and TRBJ1-6, is EAGVAQSPRYKIIEKRQSVAFWCNPISGHATLYWYQQILGQGPKLLIQFQNNGVVDDSQLPKDRFSAERLKGVDSTLKIQPAKLEDSAVYLCASSSYARDSTIPYNSPLHFGNGTRLTVT.

This clonotype was picked up a small number of times. V usage is TRBV20-1 and J usage is TRBJ2-1; 9 bases are a match to TRBD1. The V gene end was trimmed by 5 bases and the J gene end by 8 bases; junction bases not matched to a gene: 16. Per the germline V gene, CDR1 is DFQATT and CDR2 is SNEGSKA (reference sequence). The CDR3 covers 16 residues. This CDR3 is CSAFPPDGTGWYEQFF. As DNA, the CDR3 is TGCAGTGCTTTCCCACCAGACGGGACAGGGTGGTATGAGCAGTTCTTC.

This clonotype came up once. The chain carries TRBV12-3 or TRBV12-4 and TRBJ2-7, with TRBD1 as a possible D gene (5 bases). This CDR3 is built from 13 residues. The V and J ends lost 2 bases and 6 bases respectively, with 11 bases between them. DNA of the CDR3: TGTGCCAGCAGTTTAAAACAGGCCTCCGAGCAGTACTTC. It specifies CASSLKQASEQYF.

This chain connects TRBV7-2 to TRBJ2-3; D is ambiguous. This CDR3 comprises 14 residues. Germline CDR1 reads SGHTA; CDR2 reads FQGNSA. The V and J ends lost 4 bases and 4 bases respectively, with 12 bases between them. The chain's CDR3 is CASSSRPRADTQYF. In DNA form, the CDR3 reads TGTGCCAGCAGCTCCAGACCTAGGGCAGATACGCAGTATTTT.

The chain joins TRBV10-3 to TRBJ2-1; D ambiguous. The CDR3 consists of 14 residues. Germline V gene lookup returns CDR1 ENHRY and CDR2 SYGVKD. V lost 2 bases to trimming and J lost 0 bases, with 5 bases between them. The CDR3 nucleotides read TGTGCCATCAGTGAGGATAGCTCCTACAATGAGCAGTTCTTC. Protein sequence: CAISEDSSYNEQFF.

This clonotype was seen a few times. The rearrangement joins TRBV6-1 to TRBJ1-1; weak D call: TRBD1 (5 bases). V lost 6 bases to trimming and J lost 3 bases, with 17 bases between them. The CDR3 loop spans 15 amino acids. Looked up from germline, CDR1 is MNHNS and CDR2 is SASEGT. The chain's CDR3 is CASRDGGQGDTEAFF. In nucleotides, the CDR3 is TGTGCCAGCAGAGACGGCGGGCAGGGCGACACTGAAGCTTTCTTT.

This clonotype was seen at least ten times. The chain recombines TRBV6-4 with TRBJ2-5; 8 positions agree with TRBD2. Germline assignment: CDR1 MRHNA and CDR2 SNTAGT. The CDR3 contains 20 residues. V shed 6 bases, J shed 1 base, and the junction held 22 bases outside the gene matches. As DNA, the CDR3 is TGTGCCAGCAGGCCACGGGGGGGCAGGGTAACCCTCGGGGCCCAAGAGACCCAGTACTTC. It translates to CASRPRGGRVTLGAQETQYF.

This clonotype was observed at least ten times. The chain uses TRBV15 and TRBJ1-5; no reliable D call. Germline lookup yields CDR1 LNHNV and CDR2 YYDKDF (reference sequence). This CDR3 has 16 residues. V gave up 5 bases and J gave up 4 bases, with 18 bases separating them. The CDR3 spells CATSPEPGRPNQPQHF. For the CDR3, the DNA is TGTGCCACCAGCCCTGAACCGGGCAGACCTAATCAGCCCCAGCATTTT. Drawing the rest from reference TRBV15 and TRBJ1-5, the complete variable domain is DAMVIQNPRYQVTQFGKPVTLSCSQTLNHNVMYWYQQKSSQAPKLLFHYYDKDFNNEADTPDNFQSRRPNTSFCFLDIRSPGLGDTAMYLCATSPEPGRPNQPQHFGDGTRLSIL.

The chain combines TRBV6-2 or TRBV6-3 with TRBJ2-1; possibly TRBD1 or TRBD2 for D (6 bases each). Trimming shortened V by 6 bases and J by 5 bases, and 11 bases separated the two germline ends. The germline V gene has CDR1 MNHEY and CDR2 SVGEGT. The CDR3 contains 13 residues. In DNA, the CDR3 is TGTGCCAGCAGAGGGGGGCCCGACAATGAGCAGTTCTTC. This translates into CASRGGPDNEQFF.

V gene TRBV25-1 combines with J gene TRBJ2-7, with D tentatively TRBD2 (5 bases). Germline assignment: CDR1 MGHDK and CDR2 SYGVNS. The CDR3 loop spans 14 amino acids. V lost 3 bases to trimming and J lost 6 bases, with 15 bases between them. DNA for the CDR3: TGTGCCAGCAGTGAGTTACAAGGCCGGGGCGAGCAGTACTTC. Encoded protein: CASSELQGRGEQYF.

The chain uses TRBV27 and TRBJ2-3; 10 positions match TRBD2. Trimming took 0 bases from V and 3 from J; bases not matched to a gene: 6. Germline loops: CDR1 MNHEY, CDR2 SMNVEV (reference sequence). The CDR3 extends over 17 amino acids. The CDR3 DNA is TGTGCCAGCAGTTTATCGCCCAGCGGGAGGGGGACAGATACGCAGTATTTT. Amino acids: CASSLSPSGRGTDTQYF.

This rearrangement joins TRBV7-9 to TRBJ2-1, with 8 bases aligning to TRBD2. The CDR3 extends over 15 amino acids. V trimming: 2 bases; J trimming: 4 bases; junction bases outside the gene matches: 4. CDR1 SEHNR and CDR2 FQNEAQ come from the germline V gene (reference sequence). The CDR3 DNA reads as TGTGCCAGCAGCTTACTCAGCGGGAGATACAATGAGCAGTTCTTC. Residues: CASSLLSGRYNEQFF.

This clonotype showed up just a few times. The rearrangement links TRBV20-1 to TRBJ2-3; D gene unclear. CDR3 length equals 12 residues. V was clipped by 0 bases and J by 5 bases, with 6 bases between them. Germline V gene data show CDR1 as DFQATT and CDR2 as SNEGSKA (reference sequence). In DNA, the CDR3 is TGCAGTGCTAGAGATTCCGGAGATACGCAGTATTTT. Protein sequence: CSARDSGDTQYF.

This clonotype was seen many times. The V gene is TRBV18, the J gene TRBJ1-1, with D unresolved. V was trimmed by 5 bases and J by 1 base, leaving 11 bases between them. The CDR3 totals 14 residues. Germline loops: CDR1 KGHSH, CDR2 LQKENI. CDR3 residues: CASSYTSTNTEAFF. The CDR3 DNA reads as TGTGCCAGCTCATATACTAGTACGAACACTGAAGCTTTCTTT.

This clonotype was detected a few times. The junction does not match germline at one end; this may be a read error. The genes are TRBV28 and TRBJ1-4; 7 nucleotides match TRBD1. The germline CDR1 and CDR2 sequences are MDHEN and SYDVKM. The CDR3 is 15 amino acids. In DNA form, the CDR3 reads TGTGCCAGCAGCAACGCGGGACAGATTAATAAAAAACTGTTTTTT. Translated, it gives CASSNAGQINKKLFF.

This clonotype appeared a few times. This chain links TRBV30 with TRBJ1-4; D perhaps matches TRBD1 (5 bases). The V gene lost 1 base and the J gene lost 13 bases, with 13 bases spanning the gap. The germline gives CDR1 GTSNPN, CDR2 SVGIG (reference sequence). The CDR3 sequence is 12 residues long. The CDR3 region is CAWSASGLGLFF. DNA of the CDR3: TGTGCCTGGAGTGCCTCGGGGCTGGGACTGTTTTTT. The whole variable domain, filled in from reference TRBV30 and TRBJ1-4, reads SQTIHQWPATLVQPVGSPLSLECTVEGTSNPNLYWYRQAAGRGLQLLFYSVGIGQISSEVPQNLSASRPQDRQFILSSKKLLLSDSGFYLCAWSASGLGLFFGSGTQLSVL.

This clonotype was observed at least ten times. The J gene is TRBJ2-7, the V gene TRBV12-3 or TRBV12-4, with 10 bases aligning to TRBD1. This CDR3 is built from 14 residues. With V trimmed by 5 bases and J by 4 bases, 5 bases remained unmatched. The CDR3 coding sequence is TGTGCCAGCAGTCGGGGGACAGGGGCGTACGAGCAGTACTTC. It specifies CASSRGTGAYEQYF.

This clonotype was picked up a small number of times. The rearrangement links TRBV5-1 to TRBJ2-7; 7 bases map to TRBD2. V shed 4 bases, J shed 2 bases, and the junction held 6 bases outside the gene matches. Germline-derived CDR1 and CDR2 are SGHRS and YFSETQ. This CDR3 region has 14 residues. For the CDR3, the DNA is TGCGCCAGCAGCACGGGGGGTCTGGCCTACGAGCAGTACTTC. Amino acid sequence: CASSTGGLAYEQYF.

The chain employs TRBV20-1 and TRBJ2-2; 11 nucleotides agree with TRBD2. The CDR3 length is 22 residues. V shed 5 bases and J 3 bases; nucleotides not matched to a gene: 26. Germline V gene lookup returns CDR1 DFQATT and CDR2 SNEGSKA (reference sequence). CDR3 amino acids: CSALSLPVGKKLAGDHTGELFF. CDR3 coding DNA: TGCAGTGCTCTCTCACTTCCGGTCGGGAAAAAACTAGCGGGAGACCACACCGGGGAGCTGTTTTTT.

This chain connects TRBV10-3 to TRBJ2-1, with D unclear. The ends were cut back, 5 bases at V and 0 bases at J, with 17 bases in the middle. CDR1 ENHRY and CDR2 SYGVKD come from the germline V gene. This CDR3 is 17 amino acids long. DNA of the CDR3: TGTGCCATCAGTCTTGACTTGAAGCAGAGCTCCTACAATGAGCAGTTCTTC. Translation gives CAISLDLKQSSYNEQFF.

This clonotype turned up a few times. The CDR3 protein is CASSLNTPEQYF. CDR3 bases: TGTGCCAGCAGCTTAAATACCCCCGAGCAGTACTTC. The chain couples TRBV7-8 to TRBJ2-7; D remains unclear. Germline CDR1 is SGHVS and CDR2 is FQNEAQ. The germline V and J ends were trimmed by 2 bases and 6 bases, with 8 bases remaining between them. The CDR3 contains 12 residues. Using reference TRBV7-8 and TRBJ2-7 for the parts outside the CDR3, the full variable domain is GAGVSQSPRYKVAKRGQDVALRCDPISGHVSLFWYQQALGQGPEFLTYFQNEAQLDKSGLPSDRFFAERPEGSVSTLKIQRTQQEDSAVYLCASSLNTPEQYFGPGTRLTVT.